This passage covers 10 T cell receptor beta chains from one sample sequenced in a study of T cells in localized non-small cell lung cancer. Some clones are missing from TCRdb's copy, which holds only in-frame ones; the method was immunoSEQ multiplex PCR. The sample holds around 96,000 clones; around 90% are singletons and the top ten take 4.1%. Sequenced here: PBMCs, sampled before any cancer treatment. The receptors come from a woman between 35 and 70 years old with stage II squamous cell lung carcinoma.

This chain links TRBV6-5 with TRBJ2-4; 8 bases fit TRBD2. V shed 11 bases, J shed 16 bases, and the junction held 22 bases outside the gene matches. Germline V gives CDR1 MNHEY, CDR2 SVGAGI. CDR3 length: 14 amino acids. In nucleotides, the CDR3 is TGTGCCTCGAGCCGGGAGGGCCCCCACGCCGAGCCATACTTC. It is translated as CASSREGPHAEPYF.

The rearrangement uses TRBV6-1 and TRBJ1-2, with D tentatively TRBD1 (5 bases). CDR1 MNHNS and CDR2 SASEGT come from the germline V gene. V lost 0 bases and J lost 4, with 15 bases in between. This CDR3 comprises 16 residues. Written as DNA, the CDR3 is TGTGCCAGCAGTGAAGCCAGTTTGGTAGGGGCCTATGGCTACACCTTC. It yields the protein CASSEASLVGAYGYTF.

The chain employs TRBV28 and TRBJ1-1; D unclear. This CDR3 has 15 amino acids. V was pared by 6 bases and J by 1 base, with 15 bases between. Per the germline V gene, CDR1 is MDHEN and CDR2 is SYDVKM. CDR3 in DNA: TGTGCCAGCAGGGGGATGGTTCGGTCGAACACTGAAGCTTTCTTT. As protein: CASRGMVRSNTEAFF.

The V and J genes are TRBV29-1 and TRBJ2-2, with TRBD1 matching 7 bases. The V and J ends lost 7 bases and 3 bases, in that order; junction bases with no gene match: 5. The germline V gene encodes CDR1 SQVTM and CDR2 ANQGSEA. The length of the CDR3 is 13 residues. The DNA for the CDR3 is TGCAGCGCCCTTCAGGGGGACACCGGGGAGCTGTTTTTT. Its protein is CSALQGDTGELFF.

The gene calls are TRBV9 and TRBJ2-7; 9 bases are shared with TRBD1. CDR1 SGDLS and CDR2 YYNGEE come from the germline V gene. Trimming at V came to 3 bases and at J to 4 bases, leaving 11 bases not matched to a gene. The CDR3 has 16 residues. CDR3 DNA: TGTGCCAGCAGCGGGGGACAGGGTGTTTTAGTGTACGAGCAGTACTTC. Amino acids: CASSGGQGVLVYEQYF. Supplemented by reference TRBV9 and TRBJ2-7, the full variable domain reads DSGVTQTPKHLITATGQRVTLRCSPRSGDLSVYWYQQSLDQGLQFLIQYYNGEERAKGNILERFSAQQFPDLHSELNLSSLELGDSALYFCASSGGQGVLVYEQYFGPGTRLTVT.

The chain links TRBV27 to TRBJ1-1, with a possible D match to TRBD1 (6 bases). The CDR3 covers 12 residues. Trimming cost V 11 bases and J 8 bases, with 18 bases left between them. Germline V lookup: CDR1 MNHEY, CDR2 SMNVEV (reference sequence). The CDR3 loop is CASGGGSREAFF. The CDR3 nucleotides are TGTGCCTCGGGAGGGGGGAGTAGAGAAGCTTTCTTT.

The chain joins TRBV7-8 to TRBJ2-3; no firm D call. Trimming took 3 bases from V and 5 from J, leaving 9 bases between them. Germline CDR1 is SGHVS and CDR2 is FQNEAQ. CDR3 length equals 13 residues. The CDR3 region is CASSFGRKDTQYF. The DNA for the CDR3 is TGTGCCAGCAGCTTCGGCAGAAAAGATACGCAGTATTTT.

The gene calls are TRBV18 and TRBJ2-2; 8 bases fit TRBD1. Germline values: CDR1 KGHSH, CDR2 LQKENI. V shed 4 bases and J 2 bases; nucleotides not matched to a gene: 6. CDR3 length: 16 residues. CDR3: CASSLSGGSNTGELFF. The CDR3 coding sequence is TGTGCCAGCTCACTTTCAGGGGGCTCCAACACCGGGGAGCTGTTTTTT.

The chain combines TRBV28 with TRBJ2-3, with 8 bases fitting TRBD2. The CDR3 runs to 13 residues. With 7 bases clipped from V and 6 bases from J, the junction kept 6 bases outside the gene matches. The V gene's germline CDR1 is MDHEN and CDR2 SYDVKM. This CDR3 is CASNRGGADTQYF. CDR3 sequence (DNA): TGTGCCAGCAACCGGGGGGGGGCCGATACGCAGTATTTT.

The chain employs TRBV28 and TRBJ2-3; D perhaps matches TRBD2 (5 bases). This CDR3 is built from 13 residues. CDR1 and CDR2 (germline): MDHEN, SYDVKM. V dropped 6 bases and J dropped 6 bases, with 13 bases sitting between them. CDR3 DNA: TGTGCCAGCAGCAACCAAAGGAGGGATACGCAGTATTTT. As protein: CASSNQRRDTQYF. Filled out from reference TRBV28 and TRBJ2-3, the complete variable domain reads DVKVTQSSRYLVKRTGEKVFLECVQDMDHENMFWYRQDPGLGLRLIYFSYDVKMKEKGDIPEGYSVSREKKERFSLILESASTNQTSMYLCASSNQRRDTQYFGPGTRLTVL.